The clone carrying this T cell receptor (beta chain) was detected ten times or more. It was considered stable Graves' hyperthyroidism when ophthalmopathy did not progress within 18 months. The CDR3 regions of TCR beta were amplified from RNA transcripts. A first-round RT-PCR of the TCR CDR3 used the HTBI primer set. MiXCR, run by TCRdb on the multiplex PCR reads, gives a single entry per CDR3 protein. The sample contains around 800,000 distinct CDR3 sequences, about two fifths of which appear only once. This entry belongs to a study of T cells in Graves' hyperthyroidism and ophthalmopathy. This CDR3 is built from 11 residues. The germline V gene encodes CDR1 SQVTM and CDR2 ANQGSEA. V dropped 1 base and J dropped 8 bases, with 9 bases sitting between them.

This clonotype originated in a man aged 18 to 35 with Graves' hyperthyroidism. J is TRBJ2-7 and V is TRBV29-1; the D is unclear. The sample taken for sequencing was blood. CDR3 in amino acids: CSVEAAGKQYF. CDR3 bases: TGCAGCGTTGAAGCAGCAGGAAAGCAGTACTTC.